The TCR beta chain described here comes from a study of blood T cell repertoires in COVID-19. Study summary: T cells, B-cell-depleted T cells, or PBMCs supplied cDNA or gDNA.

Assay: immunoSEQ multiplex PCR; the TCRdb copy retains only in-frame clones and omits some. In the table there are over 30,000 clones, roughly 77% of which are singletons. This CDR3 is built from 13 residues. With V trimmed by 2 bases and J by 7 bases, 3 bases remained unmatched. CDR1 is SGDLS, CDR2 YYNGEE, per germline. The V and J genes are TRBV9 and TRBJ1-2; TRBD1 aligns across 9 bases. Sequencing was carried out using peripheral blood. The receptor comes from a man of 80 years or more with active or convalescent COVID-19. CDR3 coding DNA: TGTGCCAGCAGCGTGGGACAGGGTCTTGGCTACACCTTC. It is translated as CASSVGQGLGYTF. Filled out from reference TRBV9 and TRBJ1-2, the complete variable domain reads DSGVTQTPKHLITATGQRVTLRCSPRSGDLSVYWYQQSLDQGLQFLIQYYNGEERAKGNILERFSAQQFPDLHSELNLSSLELGDSALYFCASSVGQGLGYTFGSGTRLTVV.